This T cell receptor (beta chain) was sequenced in a study of CD4 and CD8 cells across lung adenocarcinoma regions. One entry per CDR3 protein, called by TCRdb with MiXCR from the PCR reads. The sample includes 2,000 to 2,500 distinct CDR3 sequences, approximately 61% of them seen just once. The V gene end was trimmed by 5 bases and the J gene end by 2 bases; junction bases not matched to a gene: 7. Germline V gene data show CDR1 as MNHNS and CDR2 as SASEGT. The CDR3 has 16 residues. Localized lung adenocarcinoma, a non-small cell lung cancer, affected the donors. This TCR derives from a female donor with lung adenocarcinoma. The CD4 and CD8 labels of this study may be unreliable. The source material was CD4+ T cells from the center of a lung tumor. This chain connects TRBV6-1 to TRBJ1-5, with TRBD1 identical over 9 bases. The CDR3 protein is CASSPRRTGGNQPQHF. The CDR3 nucleotides read TGTGCCAGCAGTCCCCGGCGGACAGGGGGCAATCAGCCCCAGCATTTT.